This record covers a single T cell receptor beta chain. Its antigen is still unknown. This sample was included in a study of cytomegalovirus exposure and HLA in healthy donors. Study details: The study's early data release held around 85 million unique TCRs from HLA-typed donors.

The CDR3 loop spans 14 amino acids. Germline V gives CDR1 SGHTA, CDR2 FQGNSA. V lost 1 base and J lost 4, with 10 bases in between. The study, taken as a whole, reports: V- and J-gene trimming in TCR beta was tied to a missense DCLRE1C variant by an analysis performed later. A later analysis showed TCR association rates differing by HLA locus, peaking at DRB1 and lowest at HLA-C.

PCR was performed using 60 Vbeta and 13 Jbeta primers. The repertoire was sequenced with immunoSEQ multiplex PCR; TCRdb's copy has only in-frame clones and lacks some. The sample has fewer than 110,000 clones; more than 70% are singletons. Sequenced material: PBMCs. The TCR comes from a man under 40 in good health and CMV-seronegative. The chain is built from TRBV7-2 and TRBJ2-5; the D gene is possibly TRBD2 (7 bases). The CDR3 reads CASSLEGGGETQYF. The CDR3, as DNA: TGTGCCAGCAGCTTAGAGGGGGGGGGAGAGACCCAGTACTTC.